This T cell receptor (beta chain) was found in a study of blood T cell repertoires in COVID-19 (TCRdb year 2020). Turning to the overall study: Samples from collaborators originated in the United States, Italy and Spain and spanned both the acute and convalescent phases of COVID-19. The material from the prospective study consisted of cDNA or gDNA derived from T cells, B-cell-depleted T cells, or PBMCs. Deeply sampled blood TCRbeta repertoires from subjects exposed to, actively infected with, or recovered from COVID-19 were included in the dataset. The repertoires were released in a freely available public database intended as a resource for research on the immune response to SARS-CoV-2. The samples were drawn from the first 160 participants of the ongoing ImmuneRACE study and from roughly 1,300 subjects provided by 6 global collaborators. Nearly every sample came with metadata listing a de-identified subject ID, COVID-19 status, age in years and sex. Where HLA class I and class II types were available, the types were taken from metadata supplied by the sample provider, not from assay-based typing.

The full study reports these points: The quantity of clinical and demographic metadata differed by source and by participant and was supplied without curation.

TCRbeta CDR3 regions were amplified from genomic DNA using the immunoSEQ Assay, a bias-controlled multiplex PCR. The authors' analysis ran thus. Within the assay, amplification of reference gene primers was used to estimate how many nucleated cells each sample contained. Sequence reads were collapsed and filtered to measure the absolute abundance of every unique TCRbeta CDR3 rearrangement. For each sample, productive Simpson clonality was calculated by taking the square root of Simpson's diversity index across productive rearrangements. What TCRdb holds here is the immuneACCESS table cut down to in-frame rearrangements. Part of the clones is not present; checked against another copy, under half of the missing clones reflect an unresolved V gene, and the others are unexplained. The V and J calls and the clone size are those of that table, but D and trimming were determined from the DNA. This sample lists some 88,000 clones; 85% were detected once. Under 4.5% of the sample rests with the top ten.

Details on this clone: Its cognate antigen has yet to be identified. No quality values exist for individual bases; no much larger clone is one base distant.

Each collaborating institution followed its own protocols to collect whole blood in K2EDTA tubes. For TCRbeta analysis, collaborator samples were shipped as frozen whole blood, as isolated PBMCs, or as DNA extracted from either sample type. Looking up the germline V gene (reference sequence) yields CDR1 LNHDA and CDR2 SQIVND. V and J are truncated by 10 bases and 4 bases respectively, leaving an intervening sequence of 17 bases. Inclusive of the bounding cysteine and phenylalanine, the CDR3 is 14 residues long. Only the CDR3 part of the read is kept: 42 bases, read in frame from the first base. The specimen sequenced was peripheral blood. This TCR was recovered from a man in his fifties or sixties with acute or convalescent COVID-19. Rearrangement joined TRBV19 to TRBJ2-1; a tentative D match to TRBD2 spans 5 bases. The base sequence is TGTGCCACCCGCCCCGAGCGGAGGTACAATGAGCAGTTCTTC. Translated, this is CATRPERRYNEQFF. Joined to the reference TRBV19 and TRBJ2-1 proteins, this CDR3 gives the full variable domain: DGGITQSPKYLFRKEGQNVTLSCEQNLNHDAMYWYRQDPGQGLRLIYYSQIVNDFQKGDIAEGYSVSREKKESFPLTVTSAQKNPTAFYLCATRPERRYNEQFFGPGTRLTVL.